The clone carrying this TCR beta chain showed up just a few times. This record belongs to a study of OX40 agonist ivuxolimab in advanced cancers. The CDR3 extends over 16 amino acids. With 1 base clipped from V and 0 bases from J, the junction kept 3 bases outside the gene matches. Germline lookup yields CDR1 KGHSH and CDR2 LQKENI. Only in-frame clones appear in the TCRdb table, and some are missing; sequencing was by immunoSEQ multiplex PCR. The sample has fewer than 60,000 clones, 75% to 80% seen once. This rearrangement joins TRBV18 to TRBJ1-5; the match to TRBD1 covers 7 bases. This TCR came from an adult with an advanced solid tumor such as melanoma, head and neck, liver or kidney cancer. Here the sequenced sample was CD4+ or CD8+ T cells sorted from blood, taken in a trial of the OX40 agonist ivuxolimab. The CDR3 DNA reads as TGTGCCAGCTCACCACAGGGGGCTAATAGCAATCAGCCCCAGCATTTT. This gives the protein CASSPQGANSNQPQHF.